These 28 T cell receptor beta chains were all obtained from the same sample, sequenced in a study of blood T cell repertoires in COVID-19. Profiling relied on immunoSEQ multiplex PCR, and the TCRdb table lists in-frame clones only, not all of them. The sample shows tens of thousands of clones, roughly 78% of them seen only once. Sequencing was performed on peripheral blood. The source is a man aged 60 to 75 with active or convalescent COVID-19.

The chain is built from TRBV19 and TRBJ2-3, with TRBD2 matching over 7 bases. Per the germline V gene, CDR1 is LNHDA and CDR2 is SQIVND (reference sequence). This CDR3 spans 15 amino acids. V was clipped by 3 bases and J by 1 base; unmatched bases: 4. CDR3 sequence (DNA): TGTGCCAGTAGTATCCAGCGGGGCGGCACAGATACGCAGTATTTT. It translates to CASSIQRGGTDTQYF.

V is TRBV11-3 and J is TRBJ2-2; D is uncertain. The CDR3 sequence is 12 residues long. The germline gives CDR1 SGHNT, CDR2 YENEEA. Trimming took off 2 bases at V and 6 bases at J, with 4 bases between the two ends. The CDR3 region is CASSLSAGELFF. The CDR3 nucleotides read TGTGCCAGCAGCTTAAGCGCCGGGGAGCTGTTTTTT.

The chain combines TRBV24-1 with TRBJ1-2, with D uncertain. The CDR3 runs to 12 residues. The germline V and J ends were trimmed by 4 bases and 8 bases, with 10 bases remaining between them. Germline loops: CDR1 KGHDR, CDR2 SFDVKD. CDR3 amino acids: CATSETRGGYTF. Here the CDR3 DNA reads TGTGCCACCAGTGAGACCAGAGGAGGCTACACCTTC.

The count of this clone is one. This chain links TRBV7-6 with TRBJ1-4; D gene uncertain. Trimming cost V 1 base and J 8 bases, with 17 bases left between them. CDR1 is SGHVS and CDR2 is FNYEAQ in the germline V gene. This CDR3 has 16 residues. CDR3 in DNA: TGTGCCAGCAGCTTAGGGGGTGGAGGGTTTGGCGAAAAACTGTTTTTT. Translation: CASSLGGGGFGEKLFF.

Comments on this clone: An end of the junction does not agree with germline; a read error may underlie this. The rearrangement links TRBV28 to TRBJ2-7; D possibly corresponds to TRBD2 (5 bases). Germline V gene lookup returns CDR1 MDHEN and CDR2 SYDVKM. The CDR3 has 14 amino acids. CDR3 sequence reads: CASSPRGSSNEQYF. CDR3 nucleotide sequence: TGTGCCAGCAGTCCCCGAGGGAGCTCCAACGAGCAGTACTTC.

V gene TRBV6-2 or TRBV6-3 combines with J gene TRBJ1-6, with TRBD1 matching 9 bases. V dropped 4 bases and J dropped 8; count of bases not matched to a gene: 6. Germline CDR1 MNHEY, CDR2 SVGEGT. The CDR3 is 15 amino acids. CDR3 amino acids: CASSSWTGVDSPLHF. In DNA, the CDR3 is TGTGCCAGCAGTTCGTGGACAGGGGTGGATTCACCCCTCCACTTT.

The chain employs TRBV19 and TRBJ2-7, with 9 bases matching TRBD1. The J segment lost 3 bases and the V segment lost 4 bases, leaving 7 bases of the junction unmatched. Germline values: CDR1 LNHDA, CDR2 SQIVND (reference sequence). This CDR3 has 15 residues. The CDR3 spells CASSTLTGGHYEQYF. The DNA for the CDR3 is TGTGCCAGTAGTACCTTGACAGGGGGACACTACGAGCAGTACTTC. Drawing the rest from reference TRBV19 and TRBJ2-7, the complete variable domain is DGGITQSPKYLFRKEGQNVTLSCEQNLNHDAMYWYRQDPGQGLRLIYYSQIVNDFQKGDIAEGYSVSREKKESFPLTVTSAQKNPTAFYLCASSTLTGGHYEQYFGPGTRLTVT.

The chain carries TRBV21-1 and TRBJ2-2; the D segment call TRBD2 is taken from the table without a DNA check. TRBV21-1 is flagged as a pseudogene. The CDR3 loop spans 14 amino acids. This CDR3 reads CASKTTSGAGELFF. CDR3 nucleotide sequence: TGTGCCAGCAAAACGACTAGCGGGGCCGGGGAGCTGTTTTTT.

This clone showed up just a few times. The genes are TRBV7-5 and TRBJ2-3; the listed D gene, TRBD1, was not tested against the DNA. TRBV7-5 is a pseudogene. The CDR3 consists of 12 residues. CDR3 sequence (DNA): TGTGTCAGAAGCCCGATGGGCGATACGCAGTATTTT. This translates into CVRSPMGDTQYF.

This clone appeared a few times. The chain has TRBV29-1 and TRBJ1-1, with D perhaps TRBD1 (5 bases). CDR1 is SQVTM, CDR2 ANQGSEA, per germline. The V end was cut by 4 bases, the J end by 0 bases, with 15 bases between. The CDR3 sequence is 15 residues long. CDR3 DNA: TGCAGCGTTGCACCAGGGTGGGGAATGAACACTGAAGCTTTCTTT. Protein sequence: CSVAPGWGMNTEAFF. Together with reference TRBV29-1 and TRBJ1-1, the CDR3 gives the full variable domain: SAVISQKPSRDICQRGTSLTIQCQVDSQVTMMFWYRQQPGQSLTLIATANQGSEATYESGFVIDKFPISRPNLTFSTLTVSNMSPEDSSIYLCSVAPGWGMNTEAFFGQGTRLTVV.

The rearrangement uses TRBV19 and TRBJ1-2; 9 bases line up with TRBD1. J was trimmed by 8 bases and V by 3 bases; bases with no gene match: 1. Germline V gives CDR1 LNHDA, CDR2 SQIVND (reference sequence). The CDR3 runs to 12 residues. The DNA of the CDR3 is TGTGCCAGTAGTATTGGACAGGGGGGCTACACCTTC. Translating gives CASSIGQGGYTF.

The genes are TRBV21-1 and TRBJ1-3. TRBV21-1 is recorded as a pseudogene. The CDR3 contains 17 residues. DNA of the CDR3: TGTGCCAGCAAACCGGAGGGAAAGGGTTTCTCTGGAAACACCATATATTTT. Protein sequence: CASKPEGKGFSGNTIYF.

This clone appeared a few times. This sequence joins TRBV2 and TRBJ1-6; maybe TRBD1 (6 bases). V gave up 7 bases and J gave up 4 bases, with 17 bases separating them. The CDR3 covers 16 residues. Germline V CDR1 and CDR2: SNHLY, FYNNEI. The CDR3 DNA reads TGTGCCAGCACCGGGGGGGGCGTAGGATATAATTCACCCCTCCACTTT. Amino acid sequence: CASTGGGVGYNSPLHF.

DNA for the CDR3: TGTGCCAGTAGTATTAATCAGGGCGGCCGCTACACAGATACGCAGTATTTT. It yields the protein CASSINQGGRYTDTQYF. The chain joins TRBV19 to TRBJ2-3; tentatively, D is TRBD1 (5 bases). CDR1 and CDR2 from the germline V gene are LNHDA and SQIVND (reference sequence). There are 17 residues in the CDR3. V lost 3 bases to trimming and J lost 2 bases, with 18 bases between them. The full variable domain, in which reference TRBV19 and TRBJ2-3 provide the parts outside the CDR3, is DGGITQSPKYLFRKEGQNVTLSCEQNLNHDAMYWYRQDPGQGLRLIYYSQIVNDFQKGDIAEGYSVSREKKESFPLTVTSAQKNPTAFYLCASSINQGGRYTDTQYFGPGTRLTVL.

The rearrangement uses TRBV5-1 and TRBJ2-4; TRBD1 matches at 7 bases. The CDR3 consists of 14 residues. Germline lookup yields CDR1 SGHRS and CDR2 YFSETQ. V shed 4 bases, J shed 8 bases, and the junction held 9 bases outside the gene matches. The DNA for the CDR3 is TGCGCCAGCAGCACAGGGGACACTGAGGACATTCAGTACTTC. Translated: CASSTGDTEDIQYF. Full variable domain (outside the CDR3, taken from reference TRBV5-1 and TRBJ2-4): KAGVTQTPRYLIKTRGQQVTLSCSPISGHRSVSWYQQTPGQGLQFLFEYFSETQRNKGNFPGRFSGRQFSNSRSEMNVSTLELGDSALYLCASSTGDTEDIQYFGAGTRLSVL.

The CDR3 region is CATSGASGGAHEQYF. In DNA form, the CDR3 reads TGTGCCACCAGTGGGGCTAGCGGGGGGGCCCACGAGCAGTACTTC. The V gene is TRBV24-1, the J gene TRBJ2-7; 12 bases line up with TRBD2. The germline V gene has CDR1 KGHDR and CDR2 SFDVKD. V lost 5 bases and J lost 5; bases outside the gene matches: 6. The CDR3 loop spans 15 amino acids.

The genes are TRBV5-1 and TRBJ2-7, with TRBD2 as a possible D gene (5 bases). V gave up 0 bases and J gave up 0 bases, with 13 bases separating them. In germline, CDR1 is SGHRS, CDR2 YFSETQ. The CDR3 has 16 amino acids. This CDR3 is CASSLAYGDRSYEQYF. In DNA, the CDR3 is TGCGCCAGCAGCTTGGCCTACGGGGATCGCTCCTACGAGCAGTACTTC.

The gene calls are TRBV19 and TRBJ1-2; the D gene is possibly TRBD1 (5 bases). The CDR3 is made up of 13 amino acids. Germline values: CDR1 LNHDA, CDR2 SQIVND (reference sequence). Trimming took off 3 bases at V and 8 bases at J, with 13 bases between the two ends. The CDR3 DNA reads TGTGCCAGTAGTATGAGGAGGAGGGGCGGCTACACCTTC. It codes for CASSMRRRGGYTF.

The rearrangement uses TRBV25-1 and TRBJ2-5, with D perhaps matching TRBD1 (5 bases). Looked up from germline, CDR1 is MGHDK and CDR2 is SYGVNS. Trimming took off 4 bases at V and 5 bases at J, with 17 bases between the two ends. CDR3 length equals 15 residues. CDR3 sequence reads: CASSVGQGWWETQYF. The CDR3, as DNA: TGTGCCAGCAGTGTAGGCCAGGGTTGGTGGGAGACCCAGTACTTC.

This CDR3 is CASSFEIAAGGLYNEQFF. For the CDR3, the DNA is TGTGCCAGCAGCTTTGAGATTGCGGCGGGGGGGCTCTACAATGAGCAGTTCTTC. The chain links TRBV7-6 to TRBJ2-1, with TRBD2 identical over 9 bases. Germline lookup yields CDR1 SGHVS and CDR2 FNYEAQ. V was pared by 3 bases and J by 3 bases, with 12 bases of the junction left unmatched. The CDR3 is 18 amino acids.

V is TRBV4-1 and J is TRBJ1-1; D perhaps matches TRBD1 (5 bases). Between the trimmed V and J ends, which lost 2 bases and 3 bases, there was a span of 16 bases. Germline values: CDR1 MGHRA, CDR2 YSYEKL. The CDR3 totals 16 residues. CDR3 in DNA: TGCGCCAGCAGCCAACACGCTCAGGGACTGGACACTGAAGCTTTCTTT. It codes for CASSQHAQGLDTEAFF.

V is TRBV4-1 and J is TRBJ1-1; TRBD1 matches at 7 bases. In germline, CDR1 is MGHRA, CDR2 YSYEKL. J was trimmed by 3 bases and V by 0 bases; bases with no gene match: 4. CDR3 size: 15 residues. CDR3 protein: CASSQDQGDYTEAFF. DNA for the CDR3: TGCGCCAGCAGCCAAGACCAGGGGGACTACACTGAAGCTTTCTTT.

The chain links TRBV6-5 to TRBJ1-6; D unresolved. V was cut by 6 bases and J by 5 bases, with 14 bases left in between. CDR3 length equals 15 residues. Germline assignment: CDR1 MNHEY and CDR2 SVGAGI. CDR3 bases: TGTGCCAGCAGGACTAGGAGGGTCCATAATTCACCCCTCCACTTT. Translated, it gives CASRTRRVHNSPLHF.

Only a few counts were recorded for this clone. V usage is TRBV6-2 or TRBV6-3 and J usage is TRBJ1-2, with D tentatively TRBD1 (5 bases). Germline lookup yields CDR1 MNHEY and CDR2 SVGEGT. This CDR3 spans 13 amino acids. Trimming left V 6 bases short and J 8 bases short, with 16 bases between. The CDR3 loop is CASSIQARWGYTF. The CDR3 DNA reads as TGTGCCAGCAGCATACAGGCCCGGTGGGGCTACACCTTC.

V gene TRBV19 combines with J gene TRBJ2-7, with TRBD2 identical over 11 bases. V lost 2 bases and J lost 0; bases outside the gene matches: 9. Germline-derived CDR1 and CDR2 are LNHDA and SQIVND (reference sequence). This CDR3 region has 18 residues. In DNA, the CDR3 is TGTGCCAGTAGTATAACGGCTAGCGGGGGGCCAAACTCCTACGAGCAGTACTTC. Translated: CASSITASGGPNSYEQYF.

This chain connects TRBV27 to TRBJ1-6, with D unclear. CDR1 is MNHEY and CDR2 is SMNVEV in the germline V gene (reference sequence). V was cut by 5 bases and J by 4 bases, with 18 bases left in between. There are 17 residues in the CDR3. CDR3 loop: CASSPLRSRGYNSPLHF. The DNA of the CDR3 is TGTGCCAGCAGTCCACTCCGGTCCCGAGGGTATAATTCACCCCTCCACTTT.

CDR3: CASRPSGGIYEQYF. The CDR3 coding sequence is TGTGCCAGCAGGCCTAGCGGGGGAATCTACGAGCAGTACTTC. The chain recombines TRBV6-5 with TRBJ2-7; 10 bases are shared with TRBD2. CDR1 is MNHEY, CDR2 SVGAGI, per germline. Germline trimming cut 6 bases from V and 3 bases from J; bases unmatched to any gene: 5. CDR3 length equals 14 residues.

This rearrangement joins TRBV6-1 to TRBJ2-7; the D gene is possibly TRBD2 (7 bases). CDR3 length: 16 amino acids. V dropped 1 base and J dropped 4 bases, with 17 bases sitting between them. CDR1 is MNHNS and CDR2 is SASEGT in the germline V gene. The CDR3 DNA reads TGTGCCAGCAGTGAAGTGGGGGGGGCGAGACGGTACGAGCAGTACTTC. Translating gives CASSEVGGARRYEQYF.